The present T cell receptor (beta chain) was sequenced within a study of T cells in Graves' hyperthyroidism and ophthalmopathy. This CDR3 is built from 17 residues. Germline-derived CDR1 and CDR2 are SGHKS and YYEKEE (reference sequence). V lost 0 bases to trimming and J lost 5 bases, with 21 bases between them. The study's findings and limits: A 13 V-J signature model discriminated ophthalmopathy versus stable hyperthyroidism.

This clonotype has more than one count but fewer than ten. Its specificity is unknown. There were TCR beta CDR3 regions amplified from RNA transcripts. During a first-round RT-PCR of the TCR CDR3, the HTBI primer set was used. Via MiXCR, TCRdb re-called the multiplex PCR reads, giving one row per CDR3 protein. The table shows some 570,000 distinct CDR3 sequences, with approximately 15% occurring only once. Sequenced sample: blood. The TCR comes from a woman under 30 with Graves' ophthalmopathy. This chain connects TRBV5-5 to TRBJ2-7; D tentatively fits TRBD1 or TRBD2 (6 bases each). CDR3 in amino acids: CASSLVQGGREGDEQYF. CDR3 DNA sequence: TGTGCCAGCAGCTTGGTACAGGGTGGGCGGGAAGGTGACGAGCAGTACTTC.